The TCR beta chain described here comes from a study of blood T cells in healthy people across ages. Whole-study findings and limits: Estimates of total diversity, which came from one million sequenced T cells, were considered to be underestimates.

Concerning this clonotype: As yet, its antigen is unknown.

A sample-barcoded 5' primer and a J-beta primer mix were used in a second PCR of about 7 to 11 cycles. Unique molecular identifiers of 12 random nucleotides labeled each cDNA. The study obtained at least 3 million CDR3-containing paired-end reads from every sample. Each CDR3 protein gets one entry after TCRdb re-called the 5' RACE reads with MiXCR. The table shows 1,500,000 or so distinct CDR3 sequences, with approximately 59% occurring only once. V was pared by 6 bases and J by 2 bases, with 13 bases between. This CDR3 contains 14 residues. The sample taken for sequencing was blood. V is TRBV12-3 or TRBV12-4 and J is TRBJ1-1, with D perhaps TRBD1 (5 bases). The sequence came from a man aged 18 to 29 in good health. The CDR3 DNA is TGTGCCAGCAGCCCTGGGGCGGGAAACACTGAAGCTTTCTTT. Protein sequence: CASSPGAGNTEAFF.